The rows below give T cell receptor beta chains drawn from one sample of a study of CD8+ T cells in alopecia areata. Sequencing was performed with immunoSEQ multiplex PCR; in TCRdb, only in-frame clones are kept and a portion is missing. Counted here are 190,000 or so clones, under 60% occurring once; the ten biggest clones make up 10% to 15%. The source was CD8+ T cells sorted from blood, collected at week 24, from a patient treated with tofacitinib. These receptors came from a human donor with alopecia areata. Each CDR3 is given with its conserved first and last residue. D genes are given only for firm matches. Not every row has a clone size; where given, it reads once, few, many or a size class.

d_gene: TRBD1; j_gene: TRBJ1-2; abundance: few; v_gene: TRBV29-1; CDR3nt: TGCAGCGTGGAGCAGACAGGGGATAACTATGGCTACACCTTC; CDR3aa: CSVEQTGDNYGYTF
d_gene: NA; j_gene: TRBJ2-5; abundance: NA; v_gene: TRBV29-1; CDR3nt: TGCAGCGCTACACCAACTACCGGGACCGAAGAGACCCAGTACTTC; CDR3aa: CSATPTTGTEETQYF
d_gene: NA; j_gene: TRBJ2-3; abundance: few; v_gene: TRBV4-2; CDR3nt: TGTGCCAGCAGCCAAGATCCTAGCGTCAGCACAGATACGCAGTATTTT; CDR3aa: CASSQDPSVSTDTQYF
d_gene: TRBD2; j_gene: TRBJ2-3; abundance: once; v_gene: TRBV6-5; CDR3nt: TGTGCCAGCAGTTACGGCAGCGGGGGCTACACAGATACGCAGTATTTT; CDR3aa: CASSYGSGGYTDTQYF
d_gene: TRBD2; j_gene: TRBJ2-5; abundance: NA; v_gene: TRBV2; CDR3nt: TGTGCCAAGAGACTAGCGGAAGAGACCCAGTACTTC; CDR3aa: CAKRLAEETQYF
d_gene: NA; j_gene: TRBJ1-1; abundance: NA; v_gene: TRBV25-1; CDR3nt: TGTGCCAGCAGTGCCCGACAGGCCCCCGGGAACACTGAAGCTTTCTTT; CDR3aa: CASSARQAPGNTEAFF
d_gene: NA; j_gene: TRBJ1-4; abundance: few; v_gene: TRBV27; CDR3nt: TGTGCCAGCGGGCCACTTAATGAAAAACTGTTTTTT; CDR3aa: CASGPLNEKLFF
d_gene: NA; j_gene: TRBJ2-2; abundance: NA; v_gene: TRBV27; CDR3nt: TGTGCCAGCAAGACATCGCGCGCCGGGGAGCTGTTTTTT; CDR3aa: CASKTSRAGELFF
d_gene: NA; j_gene: TRBJ1-5; abundance: NA; v_gene: TRBV4-1; CDR3nt: TGCGCCAGCAGCCGCTGGGGGGGCAATCAGCCCCAGCATTTT; CDR3aa: CASSRWGGNQPQHF
d_gene: NA; j_gene: TRBJ2-2; abundance: NA; v_gene: TRBV27; CDR3nt: TGTGCCAGCAGTTTATCAGGGGGAATCGGGGAGCTGTTTTTT; CDR3aa: CASSLSGGIGELFF
d_gene: TRBD1; j_gene: TRBJ1-1; abundance: NA; v_gene: TRBV25-1; CDR3nt: TGTGCCAGCAGTCACCGGGACAGGGGGCGCGGCACTGAAGCTTTCTTT; CDR3aa: CASSHRDRGRGTEAFF
d_gene: NA; j_gene: TRBJ1-5; abundance: NA; v_gene: TRBV4-1; CDR3nt: TGCGCCAGCAGCCAAGATATTCAAAGCAATCAGCCCCAGCATTTT; CDR3aa: CASSQDIQSNQPQHF
d_gene: TRBD1; j_gene: TRBJ1-4; abundance: NA; v_gene: TRBV7-8; CDR3nt: TGTGCCAGCAGCTTGGACAGGGGTCAGGAAAAACTGTTTTTT; CDR3aa: CASSLDRGQEKLFF
d_gene: NA; j_gene: TRBJ2-4; abundance: NA; v_gene: TRBV5-6; CDR3nt: TGTGCCAGCAGCTTGGAGGGCTATGGAAACATTCAGTACTTC; CDR3aa: CASSLEGYGNIQYF
d_gene: NA; j_gene: TRBJ1-2; abundance: NA; v_gene: TRBV15; CDR3nt: TGTGCCACCAACCATCCGGGACGGGGCTTTTTTGGCTACACCTTC; CDR3aa: CATNHPGRGFFGYTF
d_gene: NA; j_gene: TRBJ2-7; abundance: NA; v_gene: TRBV6-1; CDR3nt: TGTGCCAGCAGTGAGCGACTCCCCCGGTCGAACTACGAGCAGTACTTC; CDR3aa: CASSERLPRSNYEQYF
d_gene: NA; j_gene: TRBJ2-7; abundance: few; v_gene: TRBV10-3; CDR3nt: TGTGCCATCAGTGAGGGAGACGGACCCTACGAGCAGTACTTC; CDR3aa: CAISEGDGPYEQYF
d_gene: NA; j_gene: TRBJ2-3; abundance: NA; v_gene: TRBV27; CDR3nt: TGTGCCAGCAGTTTATCTGGCAGAGATACGCAGTATTTT; CDR3aa: CASSLSGRDTQYF
d_gene: NA; j_gene: TRBJ2-1; abundance: few; v_gene: TRBV27; CDR3nt: TGTGCCAGCAGCCACGGGCCCGAGCAGTTCTTC; CDR3aa: CASSHGPEQFF
d_gene: TRBD1; j_gene: TRBJ2-5; abundance: NA; v_gene: TRBV6-5; CDR3nt: TGTGCCAGCAGTTACTCGGGCCCAGGGGGCATGGAGACCCAGTACTTC; CDR3aa: CASSYSGPGGMETQYF
d_gene: TRBD1; j_gene: TRBJ2-4; abundance: NA; v_gene: TRBV6-1; CDR3nt: TGTGCCAGCAGTGAATTCGGGACACTAAAAGGGGGCTGGGCCAAAAACATTCAGTACTTC; CDR3aa: CASSEFGTLKGGWAKNIQYF
d_gene: NA; j_gene: TRBJ2-3; abundance: NA; v_gene: TRBV18; CDR3nt: TGTGCCAGCTCACCAAGCGGTACTAGCACAGATACGCAGTATTTT; CDR3aa: CASSPSGTSTDTQYF
d_gene: TRBD2; j_gene: TRBJ2-1; abundance: few; v_gene: TRBV30; CDR3nt: TGTGCCTGGGATAGCGGGGGGGCTAGCGATGAGCAGTTCTTC; CDR3aa: CAWDSGGASDEQFF
d_gene: NA; j_gene: TRBJ2-7; abundance: NA; v_gene: TRBV4-1; CDR3nt: TGCGCCAGCAGCCAAGAAGAGGGGGTTTCAAGCGAGCAGTACTTC; CDR3aa: CASSQEEGVSSEQYF
d_gene: NA; j_gene: TRBJ2-2; abundance: NA; v_gene: TRBV5-6; CDR3nt: TGTGCCAGCAGCTTGGGTGTAAACACCGGGGAGCTGTTTTTT; CDR3aa: CASSLGVNTGELFF
d_gene: TRBD1; j_gene: TRBJ1-4; abundance: NA; v_gene: TRBV29-1; CDR3nt: TGCAGCGTGAGGGGACAGCCAAATGGGGAAAATGAAAAACTGTTTTTT; CDR3aa: CSVRGQPNGENEKLFF
d_gene: NA; j_gene: TRBJ1-1; abundance: NA; v_gene: TRBV7-8; CDR3nt: TGTGCCAGCAGCTCCCAGGGGCTGAACACTGAAGCTTTCTTT; CDR3aa: CASSSQGLNTEAFF
d_gene: TRBD1; j_gene: TRBJ1-5; abundance: NA; v_gene: TRBV5-6; CDR3nt: TGTGCCAGCAGCTTACAGGGGAATCAGCCCCAGCATTTT; CDR3aa: CASSLQGNQPQHF
d_gene: NA; j_gene: TRBJ1-2; abundance: NA; v_gene: TRBV29-1; CDR3nt: TGCAGCGTTGAAGTGACAGCTAGGGATGGCTACACCTTC; CDR3aa: CSVEVTARDGYTF
d_gene: TRBD1; j_gene: TRBJ2-7; abundance: NA; v_gene: TRBV7-9; CDR3nt: TGTGCCAGCAGCTTAGTGGCAGGGGGCTACGAGCAGTACTTC; CDR3aa: CASSLVAGGYEQYF
d_gene: NA; j_gene: TRBJ2-7; abundance: NA; v_gene: TRBV5-1; CDR3nt: TGCGCCTGCGACTACGAGCAGTACTTC; CDR3aa: CACDYEQYF
d_gene: NA; j_gene: TRBJ2-7; abundance: NA; v_gene: TRBV4-1; CDR3nt: TGCGCCAGCAAGGGAAGGGGATCCTACGAGCAGTACTTC; CDR3aa: CASKGRGSYEQYF
d_gene: NA; j_gene: TRBJ2-7; abundance: NA; v_gene: TRBV27; CDR3nt: TGTGCCAGCAGAGATGCTGGCGGGAACTACGAGCAGTACTTC; CDR3aa: CASRDAGGNYEQYF
d_gene: TRBD1; j_gene: TRBJ2-1; abundance: NA; v_gene: TRBV27; CDR3nt: TGTGCCAGCAGCATGGGACAGGACTCCTACAATGAGCAGTTCTTC; CDR3aa: CASSMGQDSYNEQFF
d_gene: NA; j_gene: TRBJ2-5; abundance: NA; v_gene: TRBV11-2; CDR3nt: TGTGCCAGCAGCATAGGGACACGGGAGACCCAGTACTTC; CDR3aa: CASSIGTRETQYF
d_gene: NA; j_gene: TRBJ1-5; abundance: few; v_gene: TRBV2; CDR3nt: TGTGCCAGCAGTGGGGTTGGGGGGCAGAACAATCAGCCCCAGCATTTT; CDR3aa: CASSGVGGQNNQPQHF
d_gene: TRBD1; j_gene: TRBJ1-2; abundance: once; v_gene: TRBV9; CDR3nt: TGTGCCAGCAGCGTAGCTTCAGATTGGGACAGGGAGTCTGGCTACACCTTC; CDR3aa: CASSVASDWDRESGYTF
d_gene: NA; j_gene: TRBJ2-5; abundance: few; v_gene: TRBV6-5; CDR3nt: TGTGCCAGCAGTAGAACGAAGGGAGAAGAGACCCAGTACTTC; CDR3aa: CASSRTKGEETQYF
d_gene: NA; j_gene: TRBJ2-7; abundance: NA; v_gene: TRBV29-1; CDR3nt: TGCAGCGCCCTGACAGGTTCCTACGAGCAGTACTTC; CDR3aa: CSALTGSYEQYF